This TCR beta chain was identified during a study of blood T cell repertoires in COVID-19 (dated by TCRdb to 2019 to 2021). With regard to the full study: Samples from collaborators originated in the United States, Italy and Spain and spanned both the acute and convalescent phases of COVID-19. The material from the prospective study consisted of cDNA or gDNA derived from T cells, B-cell-depleted T cells, or PBMCs. Deeply sampled blood TCRbeta repertoires from subjects exposed to, actively infected with, or recovered from COVID-19 were included in the dataset. The repertoires were made available in a free public database intended to serve as a resource for research on the immune response to SARS-CoV-2. The samples were drawn from two sources: the first 160 participants of the ongoing ImmuneRACE study, and fewer than 1,500 subjects contributed by 6 global collaborators. Nearly every sample came with metadata listing a de-identified subject ID, COVID-19 status, age in years and sex. HLA class I and class II types, where available, came from metadata supplied by the sample provider rather than from assay-based typing. Overall results and qualifications from the work: How much clinical and demographic metadata was included differed by source and by participant, and the metadata was provided uncurated.

Collaborating institutions collected whole blood in K2EDTA tubes following their own protocols. For TCRbeta analysis, collaborator samples were shipped as frozen whole blood, as isolated PBMCs, or as DNA extracted from either sample type. Including the terminal cysteine and phenylalanine, the CDR3 comprises 13 residues. Only the CDR3 region is kept as DNA, spanning 39 bases read in frame from base 1. CDR1 and CDR2, per the germline V gene (reference sequence), are GTSNPN and SVGIG. The V end loses 2 bases and the J end loses 5 bases, and a stretch of 12 bases separates them. The immunoSEQ Assay, a bias-controlled multiplex PCR, was used to amplify TCRbeta CDR3 regions from genomic DNA. The source study handled its data this way. The number of nucleated cells in each sample was estimated by amplification of reference gene primers within the assay. To quantify the absolute abundance of each unique TCRbeta CDR3 rearrangement, sequence reads were collapsed and filtered. For each sample, productive Simpson clonality was calculated by taking the square root of Simpson's diversity index across productive rearrangements. TCRdb mirrors the immuneACCESS table, restricted to in-frame sequences. Some clones are absent from its copies; in checked studies, under half trace to an unresolved V gene, and the reason for the others is unknown. The V and J calls and clone size are taken from that table; D and trimming were inferred from the DNA. Recorded for this sample are 65,000 or so clones; over 60% of them occurred a single time. The ten most abundant clones make up over 5% of the sample.

In its sample, this clone was seen once. The clone's antigen remains unknown. No qualities accompany the bases; no much larger clone lies one base away. The TCR originated in a woman aged 45-65 years with active or convalescent COVID-19. The chain joins TRBV30 to TRBJ2-5, with no confidently assigned D gene. The sample taken for sequencing was peripheral blood. The CDR3 has the sequence CAWSQQSGETQYF. The DNA reads TGTGCCTGGAGTCAACAGTCAGGCGAGACCCAGTACTTC.